The present entry profiles one T cell receptor (beta chain) with its context. Its matching antigen is unknown. A read error may produce the germline difference seen at one junction end. Assay: immunoSEQ multiplex PCR; the TCRdb copy retains only in-frame clones and omits some. The data hold over 95,000 clones, with 87% observed a single time. This sample is drawn from a study of T cell responses to AZD1222 COVID-19 vaccine. This CDR3 comprises 13 residues. The V gene's germline CDR1 is MNHNS and CDR2 SASEGT. General study findings and limits: Two doses of AZD1222 preceded a rise in Spike-specific TCR breadth and depth.

The rearrangement uses TRBV6-1 and TRBJ1-2; D call uncertain. The sample in question was peripheral blood, obtained on day 0 of AZD1222 vaccination. This receptor was identified in an adult in good health. The DNA for the CDR3 is TGTGCCAGCAGAGAAGACCTGATGGATGGCTACACCTTC. Protein product: CASREDLMDGYTF.